This T cell receptor beta chain derives from a study of blood T cell repertoires in COVID-19. About the study: There were acute and convalescent COVID-19 samples, and they came from the United States, Italy and Spain.

Methods used by the authors: Reference gene primer amplification in the assay estimated nucleated cell counts. Measured with immunoSEQ multiplex PCR; TCRdb has only the in-frame clones, and not every one. V and J calls and clone size come straight from that table; D and trimming were deduced from the DNA. The sample yields a few hundred thousand clones, around 90% seen once. Individuals aged 18 to 89 years were recruited from approximately 24 US areas. Grouping used clinical history reported by participants in a survey and questionnaire. This CDR3 contains 14 residues. Germline trimming cut 6 bases from V and 3 bases from J; bases unmatched to any gene: 4. Germline V lookup: CDR1 SNHLY, CDR2 FYNNEI.

The sequence was collected from a human donor in a cohort exposed to, infected with or recovered from COVID-19 (not recorded which). The donor label of this sample is uncertain. The rearrangement joins TRBV2 to TRBJ2-3, with 9 bases matching TRBD1. Sequencing was done on a sample of PBMCs or T cells enriched from blood (not recorded which). CDR3 sequence (DNA): TGTGCCAGCAGCCCGGACAGGGGAACAGATACGCAGTATTTT. Residues: CASSPDRGTDTQYF.